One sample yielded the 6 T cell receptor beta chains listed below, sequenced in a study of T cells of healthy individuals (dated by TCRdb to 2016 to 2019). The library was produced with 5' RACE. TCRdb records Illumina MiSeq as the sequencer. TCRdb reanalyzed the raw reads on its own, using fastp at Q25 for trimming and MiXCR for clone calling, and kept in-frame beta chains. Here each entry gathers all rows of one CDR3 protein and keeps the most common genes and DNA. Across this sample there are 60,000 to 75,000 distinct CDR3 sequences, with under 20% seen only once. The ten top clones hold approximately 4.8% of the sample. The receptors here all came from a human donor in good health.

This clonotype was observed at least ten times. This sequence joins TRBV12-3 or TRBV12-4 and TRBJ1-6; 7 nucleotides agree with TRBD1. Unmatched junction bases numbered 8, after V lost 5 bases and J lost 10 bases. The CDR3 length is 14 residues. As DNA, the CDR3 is TGTGCCAGCAGTCTCAGACAGGGTCTGTCACCCCTCCACTTT. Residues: CASSLRQGLSPLHF.

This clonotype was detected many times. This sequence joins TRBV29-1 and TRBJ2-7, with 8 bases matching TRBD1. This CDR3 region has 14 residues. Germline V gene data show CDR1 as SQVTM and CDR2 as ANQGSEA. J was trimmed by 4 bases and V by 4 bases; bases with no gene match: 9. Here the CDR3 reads CSVGERQGQYEQYF. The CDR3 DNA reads TGCAGCGTTGGGGAGAGACAGGGGCAATACGAGCAGTACTTC.

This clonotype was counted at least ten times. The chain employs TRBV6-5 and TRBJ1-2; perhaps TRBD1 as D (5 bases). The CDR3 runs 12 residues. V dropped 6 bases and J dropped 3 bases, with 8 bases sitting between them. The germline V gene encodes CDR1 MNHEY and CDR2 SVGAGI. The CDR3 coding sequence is TGTGCCAGCAGCCAGGGCCACTATGGCTACACCTTC. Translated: CASSQGHYGYTF.

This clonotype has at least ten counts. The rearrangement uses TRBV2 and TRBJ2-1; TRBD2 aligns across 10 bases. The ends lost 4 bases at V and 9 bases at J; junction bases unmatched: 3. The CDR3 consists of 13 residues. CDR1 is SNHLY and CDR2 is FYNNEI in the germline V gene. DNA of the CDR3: TGTGCCAGCAGTGTAGCTAGCGGGGGTGAGCAGTTCTTC. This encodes CASSVASGGEQFF.

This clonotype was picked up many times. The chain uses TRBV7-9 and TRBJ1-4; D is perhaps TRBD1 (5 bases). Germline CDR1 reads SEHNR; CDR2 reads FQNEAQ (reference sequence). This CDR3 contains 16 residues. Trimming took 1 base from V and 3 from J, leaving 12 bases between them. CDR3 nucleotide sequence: TGTGCCAGCAGCTTAGGAGGCAGGGTCTCTAATGAAAAACTGTTTTTT. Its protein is CASSLGGRVSNEKLFF.

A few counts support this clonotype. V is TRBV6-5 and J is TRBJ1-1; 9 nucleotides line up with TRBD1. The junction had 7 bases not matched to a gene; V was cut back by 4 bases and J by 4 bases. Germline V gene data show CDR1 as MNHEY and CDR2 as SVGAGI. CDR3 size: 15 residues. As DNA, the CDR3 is TGTGCCAGCAGTTTAGGGACAGGGACGCTCACTGAAGCTTTCTTT. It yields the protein CASSLGTGTLTEAFF.